The 27 T cell receptor beta chains given below trace back to one sample, sequenced in a study of CD8 T cells in ankylosing spondylitis. TCRdb processed the 5' RACE reads anew with MiXCR; each CDR3 protein has one entry. This table holds some 290,000 distinct CDR3 sequences, about 20% found once. The specimen was blood, either unsorted or a sorted T cell fraction (not recorded which). Every receptor here comes from a male donor with ankylosing spondylitis or in good health (not recorded which).

This clonotype was counted many times. The chain has TRBV10-3 and TRBJ2-1; D gene uncertain. This CDR3 comprises 12 residues. CDR1 and CDR2 (germline): ENHRY, SYGVKD. Trimming cost V 7 bases and J 3 bases, with 7 bases left between them. The CDR3 protein is CAINDLYNEQFF. The DNA of the CDR3 is TGTGCCATCAATGATCTCTACAATGAGCAGTTCTTC.

This clonotype was recorded many times. This chain connects TRBV6-5 to TRBJ2-3; D call uncertain. V lost 6 bases and J lost 3, with 7 bases in between. The germline gives CDR1 MNHEY, CDR2 SVGAGI. This CDR3 region has 12 residues. In DNA form, the CDR3 reads TGTGCCAGCAGGGCGGAGACAGATACGCAGTATTTT. It specifies CASRAETDTQYF.

The V and J genes are TRBV5-5 and TRBJ1-4, with D tentatively TRBD1 (5 bases). Germline-derived CDR1 and CDR2 are SGHKS and YYEKEE (reference sequence). With 1 base removed from V and 7 bases from J, the gap between germline ends came to 8 bases. There are 13 residues in the CDR3. CDR3 bases: TGTGCCAGCAGCTTGTTGGGGACTGAAAAACTGTTTTTT. Protein product: CASSLLGTEKLFF.

The chain recombines TRBV7-9 with TRBJ1-4, with D perhaps TRBD1 (6 bases). Germline-derived CDR1 and CDR2 are SEHNR and FQNEAQ (reference sequence). The CDR3 covers 15 residues. V was clipped by 5 bases and J by 5 bases, with 15 bases between them. The CDR3 sequence: CASSQRTVGNEKLFF. The CDR3 DNA sequence: TGTGCCAGCAGCCAAAGGACAGTAGGAAATGAAAAACTGTTTTTT.

This clonotype has only a few counts. The V call is TRBV12-3 or TRBV12-4, the J call TRBJ2-4; D perhaps matches TRBD1 (6 bases). The CDR3 has 14 residues. V lost 1 base and J lost 8, with 12 bases in between. The chain's CDR3 is CASSLDRDGDIQYF. The CDR3 coding sequence is TGTGCCAGCAGTTTAGACAGGGACGGGGACATTCAGTACTTC.

The genes are TRBV28 and TRBJ1-2; D not certain. V was pared by 8 bases and J by 8 bases, with 21 bases between. From germline, CDR1 is MDHEN and CDR2 SYDVKM. The CDR3 is made up of 14 amino acids. The CDR3 reads CASSLPGPDRGYTF. The DNA of the CDR3 is TGTGCCAGCTCCTTGCCGGGCCCCGACCGGGGCTACACCTTC.

This chain links TRBV5-1 with TRBJ1-5, with D unresolved. CDR3 length: 15 amino acids. Trimming stripped 4 bases from V and 2 bases from J, with 13 bases between. Germline V gene data show CDR1 as SGHRS and CDR2 as YFSETQ. CDR3 amino acids: CASSESGIGNQPQHF. CDR3 DNA: TGCGCCAGCAGCGAGTCCGGCATTGGCAATCAGCCCCAGCATTTT.

The J gene is TRBJ2-1, the V gene TRBV11-2; the match to TRBD2 covers 11 bases. Germline V gene lookup returns CDR1 SGHAT and CDR2 FQNNGV. Losses at the gene ends were 1 base for V and 8 bases for J; bases not matched to a gene: 4. The CDR3 sequence is 15 residues long. The CDR3 loop is CASSLVVSGGDEQFF. CDR3 bases: TGTGCCAGCAGCTTAGTGGTTAGCGGGGGGGATGAGCAGTTCTTC. Full variable domain (outside the CDR3, taken from reference TRBV11-2 and TRBJ2-1): EAGVAQSPRYKIIEKRQSVAFWCNPISGHATLYWYQQILGQGPKLLIQFQNNGVVDDSQLPKDRFSAERLKGVDSTLKIQPAKLEDSAVYLCASSLVVSGGDEQFFGPGTRLTVL.

This clonotype was seen only a few times. This chain uses TRBV7-9 with TRBJ2-5, with a weak D call TRBD1 (5 bases). In germline, CDR1 is SEHNR, CDR2 FQNEAQ (reference sequence). This CDR3 region has 14 residues. V was clipped by 5 bases and J by 3 bases, with 13 bases between them. The CDR3, as DNA: TGTGCCAGCAGCCGACGGACAATCGAAGAGACCCAGTACTTC. Protein sequence: CASSRRTIEETQYF.

The chain joins TRBV21-1 to TRBJ1-2; no check of the table's D call, TRBD1, against the DNA was made. TRBV21-1 is flagged as a pseudogene. This CDR3 contains 15 residues. The CDR3 coding sequence is TGTGCCAGCAGCAAAGCCGGGACAGACCTCTATGGCTACACCTTC. It specifies CASSKAGTDLYGYTF.

A few counts support this clonotype. The chain combines TRBV12-3 or TRBV12-4 with TRBJ2-2, with a weak D call TRBD2 (6 bases). The CDR3 extends over 14 amino acids. The CDR3 spells CVTAGGANTGELFF. CDR3 in DNA: TGTGTCACAGCAGGCGGGGCGAACACCGGGGAGCTGTTTTTT.

In the case of this clonotype: The CDR3 end shows no conserved phenylalanine or tryptophan, and so a read error is likely. The J gene is TRBJ2-5, the V gene TRBV20-1; D possibly corresponds to TRBD2 (5 bases). Germline V gene sequence: CDR1 DFQATT, CDR2 SNEGSKA (reference sequence). The V gene lost 2 bases and the J gene lost 5 bases, with 18 bases spanning the gap. The CDR3 is made up of 15 amino acids. The CDR3 DNA is TGCAGTGCTAGACCTACCGGACTCGTACGGGAGACCCAGTACTCC. Translated, it gives CSARPTGLVRETQYS.

The chain is built from TRBV9 and TRBJ2-1; no firm D call. The CDR3 contains 14 residues. Trimming cost V 2 bases and J 6 bases, with 12 bases left between them. Germline CDR1 SGDLS, CDR2 YYNGEE. For the CDR3, the DNA is TGTGCCAGCAGCGTCGAGATAGCTGGCAATGAGCAGTTCTTC. It is translated as CASSVEIAGNEQFF.

This chain links TRBV6-1 with TRBJ2-5; TRBD2 matches at 7 bases. The ends lost 4 bases at V and 5 bases at J; junction bases unmatched: 16. The CDR3 totals 17 residues. Germline V gives CDR1 MNHNS, CDR2 SASEGT. The CDR3 sequence is CASSGHRGSGNLETQYF. In nucleotides, the CDR3 is TGTGCCAGCAGTGGCCACCGGGGGAGCGGGAATCTGGAGACCCAGTACTTC.

This clonotype was detected only a few times. The chain couples TRBV20-1 to TRBJ1-5, with a tentative D call TRBD1 (6 bases). V lost 3 bases and J lost 3, with 12 bases in between. Germline V gene lookup returns CDR1 DFQATT and CDR2 SNEGSKA (reference sequence). The CDR3 runs to 14 residues. The CDR3, as DNA: TGCAGTGCTAGGGACAGCCGATTCAATCAGCCCCAGCATTTT. Its protein is CSARDSRFNQPQHF.

This clonotype occurred many times. J is TRBJ2-1 and V is TRBV12-3 or TRBV12-4; 9 bases align to TRBD1. This CDR3 region has 14 residues. The V gene end was trimmed by 5 bases and the J gene end by 4 bases; junction bases not matched to a gene: 3. The CDR3 sequence is CASSGQGNYNEQFF. The CDR3 region has the DNA TGTGCCAGCAGTGGACAGGGGAATTACAATGAGCAGTTCTTC.

The rearrangement joins TRBV5-1 to TRBJ2-1; the D gene is possibly TRBD2 (5 bases). V lost 0 bases to trimming and J lost 8 bases, with 12 bases between them. Germline CDR1 SGHRS, CDR2 YFSETQ. CDR3 size: 14 residues. The CDR3 is CASSLGRGNDEQFF. Here the CDR3 DNA reads TGCGCCAGCAGCTTGGGGAGAGGGAACGATGAGCAGTTCTTC.

At least ten counts were recorded for this clonotype. The V call is TRBV3-1, the J call TRBJ2-5, with 10 bases that match TRBD2. The germline V gene encodes CDR1 LGHDT and CDR2 YNNKEL (reference sequence). CDR3 size: 15 residues. V shed 6 bases and J 2 bases; nucleotides not matched to a gene: 6. The CDR3 sequence: CASRTGTSVQETQYF. For the CDR3, the DNA is TGTGCCAGCAGAACCGGGACTAGCGTACAAGAGACCCAGTACTTC.

This clonotype was detected a few times. J is TRBJ2-3 and V is TRBV5-1, with 8 positions matching TRBD2. V shed 3 bases and J 0 bases; nucleotides not matched to a gene: 9. The CDR3 loop spans 17 amino acids. CDR1 and CDR2 from the germline V gene are SGHRS and YFSETQ. Here the CDR3 reads CASSSSLRGASTDTQYF. DNA for the CDR3: TGCGCCAGCAGCTCGTCCTTGCGGGGGGCTAGCACAGATACGCAGTATTTT.

This clonotype was counted between two and nine times. The chain's CDR3 is CASSEEAGSYNEQFF. In DNA, the CDR3 is TGTGCCAGCAGTGAAGAGGCAGGCTCCTACAATGAGCAGTTCTTC. The chain recombines TRBV6-1 with TRBJ2-1; D is ambiguous. Trimming removed 1 base at V and 0 bases at J, with 7 bases between. Germline values: CDR1 MNHNS, CDR2 SASEGT. The CDR3 totals 15 residues.

The CDR3 nucleotides read TGCGCCAGCAGCTTGGCGTTTAACACTGAAGCTTTCTTT. Translated, it gives CASSLAFNTEAFF. The chain is built from TRBV5-1 and TRBJ1-1; D call uncertain. V was cut by 0 bases and J by 2 bases, with 5 bases left in between. The CDR3 has 13 amino acids. Germline V gene data show CDR1 as SGHRS and CDR2 as YFSETQ.

This clonotype was found a few times. V is TRBV5-6 and J is TRBJ2-1; D gene ambiguous. Trimming left V 2 bases short and J 5 bases short, with 17 bases between. The germline V gene has CDR1 SGHDT and CDR2 YYEEEE. The CDR3 has 16 amino acids. CDR3 sequence: CASSFFRIARDNEQFF. The CDR3 DNA reads TGTGCCAGCAGCTTTTTCAGAATAGCCCGGGACAATGAGCAGTTCTTC.

This clonotype was observed at least ten times. The CDR3 sequence is CASSLERGNSPLHF. CDR3 bases: TGCGCCAGCAGCTTGGAGAGGGGTAATTCACCCCTCCACTTT. The chain couples TRBV5-1 to TRBJ1-6, with a tentative D call TRBD1 (5 bases). The CDR3 length is 14 residues. The ends were cut back, 0 bases at V and 6 bases at J, with 7 bases in the middle. Per the germline V gene, CDR1 is SGHRS and CDR2 is YFSETQ.

This clonotype was seen repeatedly, ten times or more. The chain has TRBV28 and TRBJ2-1; D is uncertain. CDR1 and CDR2 from the germline V gene are MDHEN and SYDVKM. Deletions cut 5 bases from V and 4 bases from J, with 12 bases between. The CDR3 spans 14 residues. The chain's CDR3 is CASSGGGSYNEQFF. The DNA of the CDR3 is TGTGCCAGCAGTGGTGGCGGATCTTACAATGAGCAGTTCTTC.

This clonotype was detected only a few times. CDR3 amino acids: CASRDGTPSSYNEQFF. The CDR3 DNA is TGTGCCAGCAGAGACGGGACACCGAGCTCCTACAATGAGCAGTTCTTC. The chain employs TRBV12-3 or TRBV12-4 and TRBJ2-1, with a weak D call TRBD1 (6 bases). The length of the CDR3 is 16 residues. Trimming stripped 6 bases from V and 0 bases from J, with 15 bases between.

The rearrangement joins TRBV29-1 to TRBJ2-3; unclear D gene. Trimming removed 0 bases at V and 4 bases at J, with 8 bases between. Germline CDR1 SQVTM, CDR2 ANQGSEA. CDR3 length: 13 residues. The CDR3 sequence: CSVEDPSSDTQYF. In nucleotides, the CDR3 is TGCAGCGTTGAAGATCCGAGCTCAGATACGCAGTATTTT.

The V and J genes are TRBV20-1 and TRBJ1-1; 9 nucleotides line up with TRBD1. CDR1 is DFQATT, CDR2 SNEGSKA, per germline (reference sequence). V gave up 0 bases and J gave up 4 bases; unmatched junction bases: 3. This CDR3 spans 14 amino acids. The CDR3 region has the DNA TGCAGTGCTAGAGAGGCGACAGGGGGCACTGAAGCTTTCTTT. It specifies CSAREATGGTEAFF.